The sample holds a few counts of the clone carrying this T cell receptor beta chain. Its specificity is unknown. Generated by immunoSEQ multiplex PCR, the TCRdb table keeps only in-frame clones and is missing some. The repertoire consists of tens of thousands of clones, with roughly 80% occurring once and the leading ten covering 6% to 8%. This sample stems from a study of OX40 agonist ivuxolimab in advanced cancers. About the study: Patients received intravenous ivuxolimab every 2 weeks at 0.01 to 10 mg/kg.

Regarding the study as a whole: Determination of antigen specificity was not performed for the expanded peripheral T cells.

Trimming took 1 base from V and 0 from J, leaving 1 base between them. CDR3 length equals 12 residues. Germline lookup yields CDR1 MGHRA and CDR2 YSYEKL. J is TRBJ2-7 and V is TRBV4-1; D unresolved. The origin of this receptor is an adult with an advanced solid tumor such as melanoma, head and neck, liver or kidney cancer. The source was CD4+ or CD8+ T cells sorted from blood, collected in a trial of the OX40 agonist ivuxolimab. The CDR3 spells CASSQASYEQYF. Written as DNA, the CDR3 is TGCGCCAGCAGCCAAGCCTCCTACGAGCAGTACTTC.